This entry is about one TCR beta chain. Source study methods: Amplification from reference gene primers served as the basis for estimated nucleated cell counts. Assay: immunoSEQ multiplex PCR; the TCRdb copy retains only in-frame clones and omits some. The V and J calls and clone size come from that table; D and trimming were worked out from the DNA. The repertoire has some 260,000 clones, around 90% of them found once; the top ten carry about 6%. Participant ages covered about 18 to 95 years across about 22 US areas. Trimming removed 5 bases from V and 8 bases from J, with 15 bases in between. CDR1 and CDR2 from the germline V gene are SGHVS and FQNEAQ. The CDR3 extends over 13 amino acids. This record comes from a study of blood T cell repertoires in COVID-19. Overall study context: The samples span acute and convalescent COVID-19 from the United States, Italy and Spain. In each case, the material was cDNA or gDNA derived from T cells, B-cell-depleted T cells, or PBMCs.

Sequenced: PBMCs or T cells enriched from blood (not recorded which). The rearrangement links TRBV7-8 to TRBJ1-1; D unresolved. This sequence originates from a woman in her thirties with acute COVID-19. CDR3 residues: CASSPYPSVEAFF. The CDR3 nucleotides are TGTGCCAGCAGCCCCTATCCTAGTGTGGAAGCTTTCTTT.